The rows below give T cell receptor beta chains drawn from one sample of a study of shared clonotypes between healthy human individuals. Some clones are missing from TCRdb's copy, which holds only in-frame ones; the method was immunoSEQ multiplex PCR. The sample shows approximately 1.9 million clones, around 95% of them seen only once. Material for sequencing was naive CD8+ T cells from PBMCs. These TCRs come from a man younger than 30 in good health. Some clones in this sample may be carry-over from other donors' samples. CDR3s leave out the opening cysteine and the closing phenylalanine or tryptophan.

TRBV28	ASTPFSELHNEQF
TRBV4-3	ASSRGVEQY
TRBV27	ASSFRVSFIYEQF
TRBV4-1	ASSPVTGGASSIEQY
TRBV7-3	ASRESGSSYNEQF
TRBV19	ASSTRGTARLLAF
TRBV27	ASGNSGRIGEQY
TRBV27	ASSPSAGGADEAF
TRBV30	AWSVPGGTRLYSNQPQH
TRBV27	ASSILAGVESEQF
TRBV27	ASSLSPTGVGEKLF
TRBV9	ASSGGDYYEQY
TRBV28	ASSQTSDITHEQY
TRBV2	ASSERGPYNEQF
TRBV11-2	ASSLDLAGGPGELF
TRBV28	ASSPAWDTQYNEQF
TRBV19	ASSGIGPLPTEVTDTQY